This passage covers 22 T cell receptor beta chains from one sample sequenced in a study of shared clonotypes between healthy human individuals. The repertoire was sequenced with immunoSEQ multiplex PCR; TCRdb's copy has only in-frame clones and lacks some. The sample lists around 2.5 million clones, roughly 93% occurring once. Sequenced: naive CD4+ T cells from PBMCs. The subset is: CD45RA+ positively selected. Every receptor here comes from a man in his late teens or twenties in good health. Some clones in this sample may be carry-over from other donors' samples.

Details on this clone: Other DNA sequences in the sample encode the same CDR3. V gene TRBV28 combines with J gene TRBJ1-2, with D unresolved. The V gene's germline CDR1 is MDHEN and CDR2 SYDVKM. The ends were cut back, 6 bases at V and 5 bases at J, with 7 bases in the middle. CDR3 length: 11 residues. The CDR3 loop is CASSPSYGYTF. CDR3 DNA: TGTGCCAGCAGCCCCTCATATGGCTACACCTTC.

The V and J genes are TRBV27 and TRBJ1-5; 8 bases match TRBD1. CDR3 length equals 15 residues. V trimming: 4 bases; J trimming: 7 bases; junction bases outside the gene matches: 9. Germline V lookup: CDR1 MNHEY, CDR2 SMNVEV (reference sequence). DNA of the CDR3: TGTGCCAGCAGTTCCTCGACAGGGGTCGAACAGCCCCAGCATTTT. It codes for CASSSSTGVEQPQHF.

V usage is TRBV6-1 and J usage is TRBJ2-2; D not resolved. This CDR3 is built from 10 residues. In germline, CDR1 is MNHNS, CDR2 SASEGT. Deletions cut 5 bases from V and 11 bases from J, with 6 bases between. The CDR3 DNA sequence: TGTGCCAGCAGTCGAGGAGAGCTGTTTTTT. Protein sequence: CASSRGELFF.

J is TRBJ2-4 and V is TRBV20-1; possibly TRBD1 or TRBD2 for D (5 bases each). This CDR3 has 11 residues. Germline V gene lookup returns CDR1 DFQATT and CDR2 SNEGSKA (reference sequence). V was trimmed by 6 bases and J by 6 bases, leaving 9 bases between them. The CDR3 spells CSAWDGNIQYF. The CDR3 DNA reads TGCAGTGCATGGGACGGAAACATTCAGTACTTC.

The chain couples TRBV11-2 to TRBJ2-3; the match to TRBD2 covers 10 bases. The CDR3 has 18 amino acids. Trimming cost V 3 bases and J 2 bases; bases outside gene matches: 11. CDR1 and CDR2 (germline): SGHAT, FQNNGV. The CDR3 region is CASSLGVAGGLTTDTQYF. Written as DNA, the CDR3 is TGTGCCAGCAGCTTGGGAGTAGCGGGAGGCCTAACCACAGATACGCAGTATTTT.

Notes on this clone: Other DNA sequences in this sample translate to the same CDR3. Written as DNA, the CDR3 is TGTGCCAGCAGCCTCCCCGACAATGAGCAGTTCTTC. It encodes CASSLPDNEQFF. This chain connects TRBV5-4 to TRBJ2-1; no reliable D call. Trimming removed 4 bases at V and 5 bases at J, with 7 bases between. Germline assignment: CDR1 SGHNT and CDR2 YYREEE (reference sequence). This CDR3 contains 12 residues.

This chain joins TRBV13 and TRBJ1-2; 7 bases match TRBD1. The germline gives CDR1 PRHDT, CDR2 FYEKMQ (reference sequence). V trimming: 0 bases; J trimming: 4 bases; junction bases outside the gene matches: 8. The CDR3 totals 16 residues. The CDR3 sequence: CASSLGPNRGVYGYTF. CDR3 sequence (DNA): TGTGCCAGCAGCTTAGGGCCGAACAGGGGCGTCTATGGCTACACCTTC.

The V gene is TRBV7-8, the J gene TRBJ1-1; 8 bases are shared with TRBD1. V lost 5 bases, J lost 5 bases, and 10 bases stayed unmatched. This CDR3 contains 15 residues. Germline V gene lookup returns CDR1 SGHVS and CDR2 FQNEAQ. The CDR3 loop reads CASSPQGATRTEAFF. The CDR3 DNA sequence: TGTGCCAGCAGCCCCCAGGGGGCCACGAGGACTGAAGCTTTCTTT. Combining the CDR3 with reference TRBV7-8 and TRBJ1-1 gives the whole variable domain GAGVSQSPRYKVAKRGQDVALRCDPISGHVSLFWYQQALGQGPEFLTYFQNEAQLDKSGLPSDRFFAERPEGSVSTLKIQRTQQEDSAVYLCASSPQGATRTEAFFGQGTRLTVV.

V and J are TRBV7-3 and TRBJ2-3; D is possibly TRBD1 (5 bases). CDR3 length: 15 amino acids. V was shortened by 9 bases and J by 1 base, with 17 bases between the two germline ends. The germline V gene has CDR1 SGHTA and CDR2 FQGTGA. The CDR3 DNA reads TGTGCCAGTTCTGAGCAGGGTATGGGCACAGATACGCAGTATTTT. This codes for CASSEQGMGTDTQYF.

CDR3 DNA: TGCAGCGTTGCGGTCGGGTCGTGGGAGGGCTGGTCCCACAATGAGCAGTTCTTC. This encodes CSVAVGSWEGWSHNEQFF. The chain joins TRBV29-1 to TRBJ2-1; 7 bases agree with TRBD2. Germline lookup yields CDR1 SQVTM and CDR2 ANQGSEA. V was pared by 4 bases and J by 5 bases, with 20 bases of the junction left unmatched. The CDR3 runs to 18 residues.

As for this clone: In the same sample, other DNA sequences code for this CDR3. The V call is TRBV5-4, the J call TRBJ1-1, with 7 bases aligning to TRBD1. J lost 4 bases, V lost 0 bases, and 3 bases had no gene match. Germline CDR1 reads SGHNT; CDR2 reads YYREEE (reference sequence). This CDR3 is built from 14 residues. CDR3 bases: TGTGCCAGCAGCTTGGTGGCAGGGGGCACTGAAGCTTTCTTT. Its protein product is CASSLVAGGTEAFF.

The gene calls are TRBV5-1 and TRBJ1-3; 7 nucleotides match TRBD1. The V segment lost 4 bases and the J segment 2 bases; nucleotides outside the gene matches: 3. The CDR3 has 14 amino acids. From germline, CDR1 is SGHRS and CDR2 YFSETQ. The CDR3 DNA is TGCGCCAGCAGCGTCGGACAGGCTGGAAACACCATATATTTT. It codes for CASSVGQAGNTIYF. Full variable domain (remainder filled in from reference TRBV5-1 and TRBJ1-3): KAGVTQTPRYLIKTRGQQVTLSCSPISGHRSVSWYQQTPGQGLQFLFEYFSETQRNKGNFPGRFSGRQFSNSRSEMNVSTLELGDSALYLCASSVGQAGNTIYFGEGSWLTVV.

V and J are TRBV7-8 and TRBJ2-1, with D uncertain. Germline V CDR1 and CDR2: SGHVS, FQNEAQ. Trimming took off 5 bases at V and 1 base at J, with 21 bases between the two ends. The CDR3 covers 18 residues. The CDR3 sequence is CASSLRAVAKLSYNEQFF. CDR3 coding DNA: TGTGCCAGCAGCCTAAGAGCTGTAGCCAAACTATCCTACAATGAGCAGTTCTTC.

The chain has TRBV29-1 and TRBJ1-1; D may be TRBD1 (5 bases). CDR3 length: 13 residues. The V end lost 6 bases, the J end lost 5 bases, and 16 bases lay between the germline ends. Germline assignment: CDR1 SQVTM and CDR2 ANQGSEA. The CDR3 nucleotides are TGCAGCGTCCGATGGGGGGGATATACTGAAGCTTTCTTT. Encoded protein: CSVRWGGYTEAFF. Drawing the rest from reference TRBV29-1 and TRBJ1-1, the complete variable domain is SAVISQKPSRDICQRGTSLTIQCQVDSQVTMMFWYRQQPGQSLTLIATANQGSEATYESGFVIDKFPISRPNLTFSTLTVSNMSPEDSSIYLCSVRWGGYTEAFFGQGTRLTVV.

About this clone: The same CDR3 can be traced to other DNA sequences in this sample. Here the CDR3 reads CASSPPGVTDTQYF. The CDR3 bases are TGTGCCAGCTCACCACCGGGCGTAACAGATACGCAGTATTTT. V gene TRBV18 combines with J gene TRBJ2-3, with D unresolved. The germline V gene has CDR1 KGHSH and CDR2 LQKENI. Trimming removed 0 bases at V and 3 bases at J, with 7 bases between. The CDR3 covers 14 residues.

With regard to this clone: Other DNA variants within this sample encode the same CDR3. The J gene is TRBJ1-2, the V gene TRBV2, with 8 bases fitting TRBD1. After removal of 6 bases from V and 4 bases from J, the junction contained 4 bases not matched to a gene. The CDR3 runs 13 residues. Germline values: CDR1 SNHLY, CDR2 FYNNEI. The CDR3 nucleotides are TGTGCCAGCAGGGGAGGACAGGGCTATGGCTACACCTTC. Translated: CASRGGQGYGYTF.

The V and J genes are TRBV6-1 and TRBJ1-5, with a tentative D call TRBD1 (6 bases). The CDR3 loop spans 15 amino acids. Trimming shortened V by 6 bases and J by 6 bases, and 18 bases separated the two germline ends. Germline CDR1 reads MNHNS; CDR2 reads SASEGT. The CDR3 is CASRGRTVEGQPQHF. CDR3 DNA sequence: TGTGCCAGCAGGGGCAGGACAGTTGAAGGTCAGCCCCAGCATTTT.

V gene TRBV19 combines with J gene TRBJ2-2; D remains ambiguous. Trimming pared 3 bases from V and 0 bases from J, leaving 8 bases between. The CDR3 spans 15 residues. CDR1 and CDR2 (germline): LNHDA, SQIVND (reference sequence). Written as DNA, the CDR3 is TGTGCCAGTAGTATGTGGGCCCCGAACACCGGGGAGCTGTTTTTT. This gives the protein CASSMWAPNTGELFF.

CDR3 coding DNA: TGTGCCAGCAGCAGGACTAGCGGGAGAGTGTACGAGCAGTACTTC. The encoded protein is CASSRTSGRVYEQYF. J is TRBJ2-7 and V is TRBV28; 13 positions agree with TRBD2. This CDR3 region has 15 residues. Germline CDR1 and CDR2: MDHEN and SYDVKM. V lost 6 bases to trimming and J lost 4 bases; unmatched junction nucleotides: 6.

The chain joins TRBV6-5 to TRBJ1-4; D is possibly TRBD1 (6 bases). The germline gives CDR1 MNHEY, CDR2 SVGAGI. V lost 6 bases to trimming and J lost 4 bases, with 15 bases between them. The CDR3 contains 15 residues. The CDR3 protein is CASSRKGVINEKLFF. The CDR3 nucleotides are TGTGCCAGCAGCCGTAAGGGGGTGATTAATGAAAAACTGTTTTTT.

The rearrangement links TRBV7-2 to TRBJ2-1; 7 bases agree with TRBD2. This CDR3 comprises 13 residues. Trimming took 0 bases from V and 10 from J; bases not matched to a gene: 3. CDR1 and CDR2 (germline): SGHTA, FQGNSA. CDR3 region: CASSLAAGVEQFF. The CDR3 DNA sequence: TGTGCCAGCAGCTTAGCGGCGGGAGTGGAGCAGTTCTTC.

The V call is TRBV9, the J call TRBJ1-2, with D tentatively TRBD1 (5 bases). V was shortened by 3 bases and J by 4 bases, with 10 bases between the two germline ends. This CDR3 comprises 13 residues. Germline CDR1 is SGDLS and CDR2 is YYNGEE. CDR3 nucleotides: TGTGCCAGCAGCGGCAGGGCTCTCTATGGCTACACCTTC. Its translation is CASSGRALYGYTF.